These T cell receptor beta chains were read from a single sample in a study of regulatory T cells in long-lasting Graves disease. TCRdb re-derived calls from the multiplex PCR reads in MiXCR, one entry per CDR3 protein. The sample holds about 320,000 distinct CDR3 sequences, about a sixth seen once. Sequences were derived from peripheral blood mononuclear cells (PBMCs), sampled at new diagnosis, from a patient treated with antithyroid drugs. Receptor source: a female donor with Graves disease. Both conserved end residues are part of each CDR3.

TRBJ2-7	TRBV9	CASRPGLLPGEQYF
TRBJ1-5	TRBV12-3/TRBV12-4	CASRATGGAQPQHF
TRBJ2-2	TRBV29-1	CSVEPGQGTGELFF
TRBJ2-5	TRBV24-1	CATGTGGIETQYF
TRBJ2-7	TRBV12-3/TRBV12-4	CASSNRDSEVPIGQF
TRBJ2-1	TRBV12-3/TRBV12-4	CASRPWLYRSSYNEQFF
TRBJ2-5	TRBV7-9	CASVREGETQYF
TRBJ1-1	TRBV9	CASSATGMNTEAFF
TRBJ1-5	TRBV12-5	CASGAQPQHF
TRBJ2-7	TRBV19	CASSIGEYMIYEQYF
TRBJ2-5	TRBV20-1	CSAREANLGGETQYF
TRBJ2-7	TRBV2	CASRSLAGNDEQYF
TRBJ1-6	TRBV24-1	CATSVPDRSSYNSPLHF
TRBJ1-2	TRBV7-8	CASSPGGWSNYGYTF
TRBJ1-1	TRBV11-2	CASSPRDRGSAFF
TRBJ2-3	TRBV20-1	CSVSPEADTQYF
TRBJ2-4	TRBV19	CASSIETGTRRDIQYF
TRBJ2-5	TRBV7-2	CASSLPRQGGETQYF
TRBJ2-4	TRBV27	CASSLGTQNIQYF
TRBJ2-2	TRBV12-3/TRBV12-4	CASSLEPSLAGAVGELFF
TRBJ2-1	TRBV7-9	CASSLLAGEGNEQFF
TRBJ1-1	TRBV3-1	CASSQEDQAGEAFF
TRBJ2-1	TRBV7-9	CASSPGTEQFF
TRBJ1-2	TRBV3-1	CASSQGDGHYGYTF
TRBJ1-1	TRBV30	CAWSIPGTEAFF
TRBJ2-2	TRBV29-1	CSVEPGRTGELFF
TRBJ2-3	TRBV12-3/TRBV12-4	CASSLVAGDTQYF
TRBJ2-5	TRBV3-1	CASSQGLERYQETQYF
TRBJ1-1	TRBV6-1	CATGRTEAFF
TRBJ2-5	TRBV7-6	CASSLGEGGGPGETQYF
TRBJ2-2	TRBV5-1	CASRETVNTGELFF
TRBJ2-5	TRBV6-5	CASSYLWDSNQETQYF
TRBJ2-1	TRBV5-1	CASSLAGGPFNEQFF
TRBJ2-3	TRBV29-1	CSVDEGYSAADTQYF
TRBJ1-3	TRBV19	CASSTRQGAGGNTIYF